Listed here is a single T cell receptor (beta chain). Antigen unknown. The data are from a study of cytomegalovirus exposure and HLA in healthy donors. Points from the study as a whole: Highest at DRB1 and lowest at HLA-C, TCR association rates differed among HLA loci in a later analysis.

A multiplex PCR was run with 60 Vbeta primers and 13 Jbeta primers. Method: immunoSEQ multiplex PCR; TCRdb's copy keeps in-frame clones and lacks some. The repertoire holds approximately 150,000 clones, with about 77% as singletons. CDR1 and CDR2 (germline): MNHNS, SASEGT. Trimming shortened V by 6 bases and J by 1 base, and 9 bases separated the two germline ends. The CDR3 contains 13 residues. The TCR comes from a female donor in good health and CMV-seronegative. Sequenced sample: PBMCs. The chain joins TRBV6-1 to TRBJ1-1; D not certain. The CDR3 region has the DNA TGTGCCAGCAGCGCCCGGGAGAACACTGAAGCTTTCTTT. Translating gives CASSARENTEAFF.